A selection of T cell receptor beta chains follows, all from one sample in a study of T cell clusters in autoimmune cytopenias. No DNA is given; TCRdb re-called the multiplex PCR reads and lists each CDR3 protein once. This sample's table reports some 6,900 distinct CDR3 sequences. The same data also went into a second study, on T cell repertoires in aging, cancer and after chemotherapy.

The sequencing sample was made of peripheral blood. These receptors originate from a human donor in good health. Both conserved end residues are part of each CDR3. The order of the fields is clone size, J gene, V gene, CDR3 protein. Size is omitted from some rows. Given values are once, few, many or a class for expanded clones.

NA TRBJ1-4 TRBV5-1 CASKVAGGSGEKLFF
medium-sized TRBJ2-5 TRBV5-4 CASSSRGTQETQYF
medium-sized TRBJ2-7 TRBV5-5 CASSYPHRESIAYEQYF
NA TRBJ1-6 TRBV5-6 CASSALINSPLHF
NA TRBJ1-1 TRBV10-3 CAISGRANTEAFF
NA TRBJ2-5 TRBV6-1 CASSIGARGTQYF
NA TRBJ1-2 TRBV6-6 CASSQDYGYTF
NA TRBJ2-5 TRBV6-2/TRBV6-3 CASSTGTSGPRETQYF
NA TRBJ2-2 TRBV30 CAWSPIRELFF
NA TRBJ1-2 TRBV5-4 CASSHPPGSSLGYTF
NA TRBJ1-2 TRBV27 CASSPLYGTGDGYTF
medium-sized TRBJ2-1 TRBV19 CASSSVEGGYNEQFF
medium-sized TRBJ1-1 TRBV29-1 CSVRDRGGFAEAFF
NA TRBJ1-5 TRBV19 CASSWKWGSNQPQHF
medium-sized TRBJ2-3 TRBV6-2/TRBV6-3 CASSLTSGGGADTQYF
NA TRBJ1-6 TRBV19 CASSISRINSPLHF
NA TRBJ1-5 TRBV27 CASSVGGPNQPQHF
medium-sized TRBJ1-2 TRBV6-5 CASSSGQGGYTF
medium-sized TRBJ2-1 TRBV6-5 CASSYSIFGQGAVGEQFF
medium-sized TRBJ2-3 TRBV13 CASSPTGDRGSTDTQYF
NA TRBJ2-5 TRBV6-4 CASSDGTGGQETQYF
medium-sized TRBJ2-6 TRBV6-6 CASSLPGANVLTF
NA TRBJ1-1 TRBV19 CASNFQGGTEAFF
NA TRBJ1-1 TRBV12-3/TRBV12-4 CASSLDMNRGGTEAFF
NA TRBJ2-1 TRBV27 CASVPRTGGVNEQFF
medium-sized TRBJ2-2 TRBV6-2/TRBV6-3 CASTKNTGELFF
NA TRBJ1-2 TRBV18 CASSPGSSDGYTF
NA TRBJ1-6 TRBV5-6 CASSQLGGPSPLHF
NA TRBJ2-7 TRBV4-3 CASSQDMGRAYEQYF
NA TRBJ2-7 TRBV7-2 CASSLGGGAFPPYEQYF
NA TRBJ2-5 TRBV5-1 CASALQGGETQYF
medium-sized TRBJ2-1 TRBV19 CASSITVAGSSYNEQFF
NA TRBJ1-2 TRBV6-1 CASSESDRGRDYGYTF
NA TRBJ2-7 TRBV6-1 CASSYGTGGHEQYF
NA TRBJ1-2 TRBV12-3/TRBV12-4 CASSLRSDSETHTF
NA TRBJ1-1 TRBV6-1 CASSADPSLGSAEAFF
medium-sized TRBJ2-1 TRBV7-6 CASSFPTGGEQFF
NA TRBJ1-1 TRBV6-4 CASSYDLGTEAFF
NA TRBJ2-3 TRBV27 CANSFSISNTQYF
medium-sized TRBJ2-3 TRBV6-6 CASSRGGPDTQYF
medium-sized TRBJ2-7 TRBV30 CAWRPTGAYEQYF
NA TRBJ2-5 TRBV7-9 CASIERGGLQETQYF
NA TRBJ2-3 TRBV6-5 CASSEALGGTDTRYF
NA TRBJ2-5 TRBV24-1 CAIGSKTGIGETQYF
NA TRBJ2-1 TRBV27 CASNKAGAVFNEQFF
NA TRBJ1-1 TRBV6-5 CASRVTGGTEAFF
large TRBJ2-1 TRBV29-1 CSVEVRGGNEQFF
NA TRBJ1-2 TRBV30 CAWSVQDGYTF
medium-sized TRBJ2-2 TRBV6-1 CASRTGTANTGELFF
medium-sized TRBJ2-3 TRBV6-2/TRBV6-3 CASSYSSSSDTQYF
NA TRBJ1-1 TRBV6-2/TRBV6-3 CASSYPGPGAFF